Below, one TCR beta chain is given with its context. The V end lost 5 bases, the J end lost 4 bases, and 17 bases lay between the germline ends. The V gene's germline CDR1 is SEHNR and CDR2 FQNEAQ (reference sequence). The CDR3 totals 15 residues. TCRdb keeps only in-frame clones here, not all; method: immunoSEQ multiplex PCR. The profile shows 320,000 or so clones, over 75% of them singletons. This entry comes from a study of blood T cell repertoires in COVID-19. Study overall: The samples span acute and convalescent COVID-19 from the United States, Italy and Spain.

All enrollees were about 18 to 89 years old and from fewer than 25 US areas. The sample taken for sequencing was PBMCs or T cells enriched from blood (not recorded which). The chain combines TRBV7-9 with TRBJ1-2; possibly TRBD1 for D (6 bases). The TCR originated in a woman aged 25 to 39 who had recovered from COVID-19. The CDR3 coding sequence is TGTGCCAGCAGCCCGGTTCCAGGGGCAGGCTATGGCTACACCTTC. Its translation is CASSPVPGAGYGYTF.